This TCR beta chain was recorded in a study of blood T cell repertoires in COVID-19. Background on the study: T cells, B-cell-depleted T cells, or PBMCs supplied cDNA or gDNA.

J lost 6 bases, V lost 7 bases, and 5 bases had no gene match. Germline CDR1 SGHAT, CDR2 FQNNGV. This CDR3 has 15 amino acids. Source study methods: Quantification of nucleated cells was approximated via reference gene primer amplification. The assay was immunoSEQ multiplex PCR, and TCRdb's table has in-frame clones only and misses some. D and trimming come from the DNA, and the V and J calls and clone size come from that table. The sample lists 200,000 to 250,000 clones, about 88% occurring once. The receptor comes from a man aged 65 to 85 with acute or convalescent COVID-19. The rearrangement joins TRBV11-2 to TRBJ2-1; TRBD2 aligns across 14 bases. Sequencing used peripheral blood. CDR3 residues: CASIYGTSGGNEQFF. CDR3 nucleotide sequence: TGTGCCAGCATCTACGGGACTAGCGGGGGCAATGAGCAGTTCTTC.